The sequence of this T cell receptor (beta chain) was determined in a study of cytomegalovirus exposure and HLA in healthy donors. 13 Jbeta primers and 60 Vbeta primers were used for the PCR. The repertoire was sequenced with immunoSEQ multiplex PCR; TCRdb's copy has only in-frame clones and lacks some. The sample has about 190,000 clones, roughly 77% seen once; the top ten hold under 5%. The germline gives CDR1 SGHVS, CDR2 FQNEAQ. Trimming at V came to 5 bases and at J to 3 bases, leaving 10 bases not matched to a gene. This CDR3 is 17 amino acids long. Sequencing input: PBMCs. The TCR sequence derives from a man younger than 45 in good health and CMV-seropositive. The V and J genes are TRBV7-8 and TRBJ2-2; 9 bases fit TRBD2. Written as DNA, the CDR3 is TGTGCCAGCAGCCCCCGTAGCGGGGGCGAGGACACCGGGGAGCTGTTTTTT. It is translated as CASSPRSGGEDTGELFF.